This T cell receptor (beta chain) was identified during a study of shared clonotypes between healthy human individuals. Study-wide points: Non-shared clonotypes displayed generation probabilities falling below those of clonotypes present in all four donors. For naive CD4 cells, approximately 4.7% of clonotypes were shared across a handful of donors. Owing to a small donor count, the genetic and exposure-history diversity represented was limited. In general, naive subsets displayed greater estimated richness than memory subsets did.

Concerning this clone: Its antigen is still unknown.

There are 16 residues in the CDR3. J was trimmed by 7 bases and V by 0 bases; bases with no gene match: 7. Germline CDR1 reads LGHNA; CDR2 reads YSLEER. Data came from immunoSEQ multiplex PCR; TCRdb stores just in-frame clones and leaves some out. The table shows 2 million to 3 million clones, with 85% to 95% occurring only once. Sequencing was done on a sample of naive CD4+ T cells sorted from blood. Subset of the sample: CD45RA+ positively selected. The chain has TRBV4-3 and TRBJ2-1, with TRBD1 matching over 9 bases. The sequence derives from a man younger than 30 in good health. CDR3 sequence reads: CASSQDLTGGPNEQFF. Here the CDR3 DNA reads TGCGCCAGCAGCCAAGATCTTACAGGGGGCCCGAATGAGCAGTTCTTC.